This entry describes one TCR beta chain. Only in-frame clones appear in the TCRdb table, and some are missing; sequencing was by immunoSEQ multiplex PCR. The sample has tens of thousands of clones; about 88% are singletons. This entry belongs to a study of cytomegalovirus exposure and HLA in healthy donors. Background on the study: The 550 to 800 first-cohort repertoires and the approximately 110 validation repertoires shared the same platform, a later analysis reported.

V shed 2 bases and J shed 2 bases, with 8 bases lying between them. The CDR3 spans 14 residues. Germline CDR1 SGHDT, CDR2 YYEEEE. The donors were members of the validation cohort comprising over a hundred subjects, separate from the approximately 630-subject first cohort. The chain employs TRBV5-6 and TRBJ2-1; a weak D match, TRBD2 (6 bases). The source material was PBMCs. The TCR comes from a woman younger than 45 in good health and CMV-seronegative. CDR3 protein: CASSFGTAYNEQFF. The CDR3 coding sequence is TGTGCCAGCAGCTTCGGGACTGCCTACAATGAGCAGTTCTTC.